Listed here are 30 T cell receptor beta chains from one sample, sequenced in a study of graft-versus-host responses after intestinal transplantation (dated by TCRdb to the early 2020s). These receptors' antigens are unknown. Interpreted using the paper, the time point label stands for: cells obtained before transplantation from donor or recipient. The receptor library was made with the immunoSEQ multiplex PCR assay. TCRdb obtained this table from immuneACCESS and retained in-frame rearrangements with V and J assigned. These tables miss some clones; where compared with another copy, unresolved V genes account for less than half of the shortfall, and the remainder is unexplained. Across this sample there are tens of thousands of clones, with approximately 92% seen only once. The ten largest clones take up less than 0.6% of the sample. The sample here was unstimulated CD8+ T cells sorted from spleen or lymph node cells, taken before intestinal transplant. The receptors here all came from a human donor who received an intestinal transplant.

The rearrangement joins TRBV27 to TRBJ1-2; D is possibly TRBD1 (5 bases). V lost 3 bases, J lost 7 bases, and 12 bases lay in between. Germline V CDR1 and CDR2: MNHEY, SMNVEV (reference sequence). This CDR3 region has 13 residues. The CDR3 DNA reads TGTGCCAGCAGTTTTTCAGGGAATAGTGGCTACACCTTC. Its protein is CASSFSGNSGYTF.

This chain uses TRBV19 with TRBJ2-2; 11 positions agree with TRBD2. Trimming at V came to 5 bases and at J to 0 bases, leaving 5 bases not matched to a gene. Per the germline V gene, CDR1 is LNHDA and CDR2 is SQIVND (reference sequence). CDR3 length: 17 amino acids. CDR3 in DNA: TGTGCCAGTAGTCTTCCGGGACTAGCGGCGAACACCGGGGAGCTGTTTTTT. Residues: CASSLPGLAANTGELFF.

The rearrangement uses TRBV2 and TRBJ2-1; D possibly corresponds to TRBD2 (5 bases). The V gene lost 5 bases and the J gene lost 0 bases, with 17 bases spanning the gap. In germline, CDR1 is SNHLY, CDR2 FYNNEI. The CDR3 sequence is 17 residues long. The CDR3 DNA follows: TGTGCCAGCAGTACCTCAGTGGAGGAAAGCTCCTACAATGAGCAGTTCTTC. This encodes CASSTSVEESSYNEQFF.

This clone was recorded once. The chain uses TRBV6-5 and TRBJ1-5; D may be TRBD1 (6 bases). CDR1 and CDR2 from the germline V gene are MNHEY and SVGAGI. The CDR3 is made up of 13 amino acids. Between the trimmed V and J ends, which lost 8 bases and 5 bases, there was a span of 13 bases. In DNA form, the CDR3 reads TGTGCCAGCTCAGGGGTAAAATATCAGCCCCAGCATTTT. Its protein is CASSGVKYQPQHF.

As for this clone: A read error may account for a junction end that differs from germline. V usage is TRBV7-2 and J usage is TRBJ2-1, with D tentatively TRBD1 (6 bases). The CDR3 sequence is 16 residues long. Germline lookup yields CDR1 SGHTA and CDR2 FQGNSA. CDR3 DNA sequence: TGTGCCAGCAGCTTAGAGGACAGTCCCACCTACACTGAGCAGTTCTTC. Protein sequence: CASSLEDSPTYTEQFF.

The DNA for the CDR3 is TGTGCCAGCAGTTACTCGACGCGGTCGTCACCCCTCCACTTT. This codes for CASSYSTRSSPLHF. This chain links TRBV6-5 with TRBJ1-6; unclear D gene. The CDR3 is 14 residues long. Germline loops: CDR1 MNHEY, CDR2 SVGAGI. V dropped 0 bases and J dropped 10 bases, with 10 bases sitting between them.

The V gene is TRBV4-1, the J gene TRBJ2-2, with TRBD1 matching over 7 bases. V shed 3 bases and J 0 bases; nucleotides not matched to a gene: 7. The CDR3 has 17 residues. In germline, CDR1 is MGHRA, CDR2 YSYEKL. The DNA for the CDR3 is TGCGCCAGCAGCCAGACCCTAGGGGGCGCGAACACCGGGGAGCTGTTTTTT. Protein product: CASSQTLGGANTGELFF.

Concerning this clone: At one end, the junction sequence differs from germline, possibly due to a read error. The V gene is TRBV6-1, the J gene TRBJ1-1, with TRBD1 matching 8 bases. CDR3 length equals 14 residues. Per germline, CDR1 MNHNS and CDR2 SASEGT. DNA of the CDR3: TGTGCCAGCAGTGAAACAGGGGGGAACGCTGAAGCTTTCTTT. Its translation is CASSETGGNAEAFF.

The chain employs TRBV14 and TRBJ1-1; a weak D match, TRBD1 (5 bases). Germline V gene data show CDR1 as SGHDN and CDR2 as FVKESK. This CDR3 is built from 13 residues. V gave up 8 bases and J gave up 1 base, with 11 bases separating them. DNA for the CDR3: TGTGCCAGCTCGGGGGGTGCGAACACTGAAGCTTTCTTT. Its translation is CASSGGANTEAFF.

The chain carries TRBV4-3 and TRBJ2-5; D call uncertain. Between the trimmed V and J ends, which lost 1 base and 1 base, there was a span of 7 bases. The length of the CDR3 is 14 residues. The germline V gene encodes CDR1 LGHNA and CDR2 YSLEER. CDR3 DNA sequence: TGCGCCAGCAGCCAAGGAACAGTCCAAGAGACCCAGTACTTC. Translating it yields CASSQGTVQETQYF.

V and J are TRBV28 and TRBJ2-5; D is perhaps TRBD2 (5 bases). The CDR3 sequence is 16 residues long. V dropped 2 bases and J dropped 7 bases, with 20 bases sitting between them. Germline CDR1 MDHEN, CDR2 SYDVKM. CDR3 DNA sequence: TGTGCCAGCAGTTTACGGACGACTACCACCCGAGGGACCCAGTACTTC. Its translation is CASSLRTTTTRGTQYF.

This sequence joins TRBV4-1 and TRBJ2-7; 7 nucleotides agree with TRBD2. Germline CDR1 is MGHRA and CDR2 is YSYEKL. CDR3 size: 15 residues. The V segment lost 6 bases and the J segment 0 bases; nucleotides outside the gene matches: 8. This CDR3 reads CASSQSGASSYEQYF. CDR3 nucleotides: TGCGCCAGCAGTCAAAGCGGGGCTTCCTCCTACGAGCAGTACTTC.

The chain employs TRBV2 and TRBJ2-3, with 7 bases fitting TRBD2. CDR1 and CDR2 (germline): SNHLY, FYNNEI. This CDR3 is built from 15 residues. V shed 5 bases and J 1 base; nucleotides not matched to a gene: 6. CDR3: CASSPYSGRTDTQYF. In DNA, the CDR3 is TGTGCCAGCAGTCCCTATAGCGGGCGCACAGATACGCAGTATTTT.

The CDR3 here is CSVEETVSYTF. DNA of the CDR3: TGCAGCGTTGAAGAAACGGTTAGCTACACCTTC. The chain uses TRBV29-1 and TRBJ1-2; D is ambiguous. The CDR3 is 11 amino acids. Trimming took off 0 bases at V and 9 bases at J, with 8 bases between the two ends. The germline CDR1 and CDR2 sequences are SQVTM and ANQGSEA.

This clone appeared a single time. The rearrangement joins TRBV7-6 to TRBJ2-3; D uncertain. The CDR3 runs 12 residues. The V end lost 5 bases, the J end lost 5 bases, and 8 bases lay between the germline ends. The germline V gene has CDR1 SGHVS and CDR2 FNYEAQ. In DNA, the CDR3 is TGTGCCAGCAGCCCACCGGGAGATACGCAGTATTTT. It is translated as CASSPPGDTQYF.

This chain uses TRBV27 with TRBJ2-5; D may be TRBD1 (7 bases). CDR1 and CDR2 from the germline V gene are MNHEY and SMNVEV (reference sequence). Trimming removed 6 bases from V and 2 bases from J, with 25 bases in between. CDR3 length equals 18 residues. This CDR3 is CASRPGGLSGPMQETQYF. The CDR3 nucleotides are TGTGCCAGCAGGCCAGGGGGACTGAGCGGGCCCATGCAAGAGACCCAGTACTTC.

This clone appeared once. The V gene is TRBV9, the J gene TRBJ1-2; tentative D call: TRBD1 (6 bases). The germline gives CDR1 SGDLS, CDR2 YYNGEE. Between the trimmed V and J ends, which lost 3 bases and 5 bases, there was a span of 20 bases. This CDR3 comprises 16 residues. The CDR3, as DNA: TGTGCCAGCAGCGGGGGAGGGGGGGGTAGTTGGTATGGCTACACCTTC. The encoded protein is CASSGGGGGSWYGYTF.

The V gene is TRBV30, the J gene TRBJ2-7; 9 bases are a match to TRBD2. This CDR3 spans 15 amino acids. Germline assignment: CDR1 GTSNPN and CDR2 SVGIG (reference sequence). V dropped 3 bases and J dropped 3; count of bases not matched to a gene: 9. The DNA of the CDR3 is TGTGCCTGGAGCCAAGGAGCGGGGGGACTCTACGAGCAGTACTTC. Its protein product is CAWSQGAGGLYEQYF.

J is TRBJ1-4 and V is TRBV9; 10 positions match TRBD1. J was trimmed by 8 bases and V by 4 bases; bases with no gene match: 8. The CDR3 sequence is 15 residues long. Germline V CDR1 and CDR2: SGDLS, YYNGEE. Here the CDR3 reads CASSQATGGREKLFF. CDR3 DNA sequence: TGTGCCAGCAGCCAAGCGACAGGGGGCAGGGAAAAACTGTTTTTT.

The chain combines TRBV5-6 with TRBJ2-7; 10 bases map to TRBD1. Germline V gene lookup returns CDR1 SGHDT and CDR2 YYEEEE. Trimming at V came to 5 bases and at J to 3 bases, leaving 8 bases not matched to a gene. The CDR3 spans 15 residues. The CDR3 region is CASRPRDRGNYEQYF. In nucleotides, the CDR3 is TGTGCCAGCAGACCCCGGGACAGGGGAAACTACGAGCAGTACTTC.

V and J are TRBV9 and TRBJ1-4, with a tentative D call TRBD1 (5 bases). Germline values: CDR1 SGDLS, CDR2 YYNGEE. This CDR3 spans 18 amino acids. The V end was cut by 3 bases, the J end by 4 bases, with 22 bases between. As DNA, the CDR3 is TGTGCCAGCAGCGGCCGGGACGTCGGCGGGGTGGTTAATGAAAAACTGTTTTTT. It codes for CASSGRDVGGVVNEKLFF.

The V and J genes are TRBV5-6 and TRBJ1-2, with D hard to call. The CDR3 loop spans 13 amino acids. Germline loops: CDR1 SGHDT, CDR2 YYEEEE. V lost 0 bases and J 8 bases, leaving 11 bases between the germline ends. In DNA, the CDR3 is TGTGCCAGCAGCTTGGGAGGTGCGGCGGGCTACACCTTC. It specifies CASSLGGAAGYTF.

The CDR3 here is CASSFTGEGAFF. In DNA, the CDR3 is TGTGCCAGCAGTTTCACGGGGGAAGGAGCTTTCTTT. The chain couples TRBV27 to TRBJ1-1, with D possibly being TRBD1 (5 bases). Germline V CDR1 and CDR2: MNHEY, SMNVEV (reference sequence). CDR3 length: 12 residues. Trimming cost V 3 bases and J 10 bases, with 12 bases left between them.

The chain is built from TRBV19 and TRBJ2-1; D perhaps matches TRBD2 (6 bases). Germline CDR1 is LNHDA and CDR2 is SQIVND (reference sequence). The CDR3 extends over 15 amino acids. Between the trimmed V and J ends, which lost 9 bases and 5 bases, there was a span of 20 bases. This chain's CDR3 is CASPPRLANHNEQFF. The CDR3 DNA reads as TGTGCCAGCCCCCCGCGGCTAGCGAATCACAATGAGCAGTTCTTC.

The CDR3 nucleotides are TGTGCCAGCAGCGTAACAGACACGGGAGAGTACGAGCAGTACTTC. Translation gives CASSVTDTGEYEQYF. The chain links TRBV9 to TRBJ2-7; the D gene is possibly TRBD2 (6 bases). Germline loops: CDR1 SGDLS, CDR2 YYNGEE. The V and J ends lost 1 base and 4 bases respectively, with 15 bases between them. The CDR3 runs to 15 residues.

The V and J genes are TRBV13 and TRBJ1-1; D may be TRBD1 (6 bases). CDR1 is PRHDT and CDR2 is FYEKMQ in the germline V gene (reference sequence). CDR3 size: 15 residues. V was trimmed by 1 base and J by 2 bases, leaving 11 bases between them. This CDR3 is CASSLVGQLNTEAFF. The CDR3 DNA follows: TGTGCCAGCAGCTTAGTAGGACAGTTAAACACTGAAGCTTTCTTT.

The chain uses TRBV19 and TRBJ2-7; TRBD1 matches 9 bases. Germline V gene lookup returns CDR1 LNHDA and CDR2 SQIVND (reference sequence). The CDR3 consists of 14 residues. V shed 5 bases and J 3 bases; nucleotides not matched to a gene: 5. The CDR3 DNA sequence: TGTGCCAGTAGTCCTGGGACAGGGTTCTACGAGCAGTACTTC. Translation gives CASSPGTGFYEQYF.

This chain connects TRBV19 to TRBJ1-6, with 7 bases aligning to TRBD1. Per the germline V gene, CDR1 is LNHDA and CDR2 is SQIVND (reference sequence). The CDR3 has 13 residues. Trimming took 9 bases from V and 5 from J; bases not matched to a gene: 4. Here the CDR3 reads CASRQGNNSPLHF. The CDR3 nucleotides read TGTGCCAGCCGACAGGGTAATAATTCACCCCTCCACTTT. The complete variable domain, with remaining parts taken from reference TRBV19 and TRBJ1-6, reads DGGITQSPKYLFRKEGQNVTLSCEQNLNHDAMYWYRQDPGQGLRLIYYSQIVNDFQKGDIAEGYSVSREKKESFPLTVTSAQKNPTAFYLCASRQGNNSPLHFGNGTRLTVT.

The chain joins TRBV2 to TRBJ2-5; maybe TRBD2 (6 bases). This CDR3 has 12 residues. Germline CDR1 is SNHLY and CDR2 is FYNNEI. Deletions cut 8 bases from V and 5 bases from J, with 12 bases between. CDR3 DNA sequence: TGTGCCAGCTCGGAGGGGTTGGAGACCCAGTACTTC. It translates to CASSEGLETQYF.

This chain links TRBV7-8 with TRBJ2-7; the D gene is possibly TRBD2 (6 bases). Trimming shortened V by 7 bases and J by 3 bases, and 16 bases separated the two germline ends. Germline assignment: CDR1 SGHVS and CDR2 FQNEAQ. The length of the CDR3 is 14 residues. CDR3 in DNA: TGTGCCAGCACCAGTAGTATCGGGGGCTACGAGCAGTACTTC. It is translated as CASTSSIGGYEQYF.